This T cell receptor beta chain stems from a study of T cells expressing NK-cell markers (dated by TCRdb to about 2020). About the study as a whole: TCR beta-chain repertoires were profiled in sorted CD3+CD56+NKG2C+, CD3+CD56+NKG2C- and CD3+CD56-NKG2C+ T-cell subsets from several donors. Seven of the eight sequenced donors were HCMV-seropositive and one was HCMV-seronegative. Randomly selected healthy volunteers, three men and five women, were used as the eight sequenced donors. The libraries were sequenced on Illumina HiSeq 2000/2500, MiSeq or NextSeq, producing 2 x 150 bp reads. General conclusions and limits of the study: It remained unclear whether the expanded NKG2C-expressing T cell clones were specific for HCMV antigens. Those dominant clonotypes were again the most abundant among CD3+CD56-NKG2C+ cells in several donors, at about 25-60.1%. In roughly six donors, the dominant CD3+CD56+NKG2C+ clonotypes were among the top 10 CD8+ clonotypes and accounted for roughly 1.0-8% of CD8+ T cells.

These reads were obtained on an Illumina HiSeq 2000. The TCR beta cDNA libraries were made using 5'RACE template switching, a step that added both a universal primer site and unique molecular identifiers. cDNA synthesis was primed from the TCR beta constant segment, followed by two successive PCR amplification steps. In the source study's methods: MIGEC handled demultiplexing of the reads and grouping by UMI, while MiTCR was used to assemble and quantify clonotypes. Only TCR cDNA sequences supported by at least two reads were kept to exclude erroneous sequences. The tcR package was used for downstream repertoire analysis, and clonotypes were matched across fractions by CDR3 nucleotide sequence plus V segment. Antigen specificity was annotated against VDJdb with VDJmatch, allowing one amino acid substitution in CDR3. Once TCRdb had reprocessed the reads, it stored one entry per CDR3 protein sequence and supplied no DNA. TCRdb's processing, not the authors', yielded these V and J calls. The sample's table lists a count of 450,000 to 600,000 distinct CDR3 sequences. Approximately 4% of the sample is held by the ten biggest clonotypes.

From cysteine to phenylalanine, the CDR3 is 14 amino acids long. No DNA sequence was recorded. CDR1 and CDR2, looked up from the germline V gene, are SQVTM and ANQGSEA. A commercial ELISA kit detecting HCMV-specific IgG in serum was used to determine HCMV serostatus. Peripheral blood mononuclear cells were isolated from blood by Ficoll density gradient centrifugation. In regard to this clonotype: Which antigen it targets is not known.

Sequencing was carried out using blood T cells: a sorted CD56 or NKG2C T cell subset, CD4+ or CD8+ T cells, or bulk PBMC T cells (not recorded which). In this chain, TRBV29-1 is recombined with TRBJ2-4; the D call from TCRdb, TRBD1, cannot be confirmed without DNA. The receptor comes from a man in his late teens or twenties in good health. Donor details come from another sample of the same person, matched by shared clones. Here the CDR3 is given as CSVVYQGAQNIQYF.